One sample yielded the 12 T cell receptor beta chains listed below, sequenced in a study of CD8+CD57+ T cells in acquired aplastic anemia (dated by TCRdb to between 2018 and 2020). Sequencer: Illumina HiSeq 2000. Profiling of TCR beta VDJ combinations and CDR3 sequences used genomic DNA as the template. TCRdb took the public reads, trimmed them with fastp at Q25, ran MiXCR for clone calling and kept in-frame beta chains. A single entry per CDR3 protein holds the most common genes and DNA from its merged rows. For this sample there are approximately 250,000 distinct CDR3 sequences; approximately 82% appear just once. The top ten clones comprise 35% to 50% of the sample. The patients picked for sequencing were ones in whom flow cytometry had shown an expansion of CD8+CD57+ cells. Sequenced input: sorted CD4+, CD8+, or CD8+CD57+ T cells (not recorded which) from PBMCs. These receptors originate from a human donor with aplastic anemia.

This chain uses TRBV7-8 with TRBJ2-7; D might be TRBD2 (7 bases). Germline V gene lookup returns CDR1 SGHVS and CDR2 FQNEAQ. CDR3 length equals 16 residues. V was trimmed by 1 base and J by 10 bases, leaving 23 bases between them. The CDR3 DNA follows: TGTGCCAGCAGCTTAGAGGTCGGGGGGCATTCTGCTCAACAGTACTTC. This gives the protein CASSLEVGGHSAQQYF.

As regards this clonotype: The CDR3 does not close with the conserved phenylalanine or tryptophan, likely indicating a read error. The limits of the CDR3 on the DNA are not certain, so only TCRdb's listed CDR3 is given. The chain combines TRBV9 with TRBJ2-3; the table gives TRBD1 as D, unverified against the DNA. The CDR3 length equals 13 residues, ends included. CDR1 SGDLS and CDR2 YYNGEE come from the germline V gene. The CDR3 is CASREGGQSTDTL.

This clonotype was seen only once. The V call is TRBV7-9, the J call TRBJ1-6; D not resolved. This CDR3 region has 16 residues. V was cut by 1 base and J by 14 bases, with 21 bases left in between. Germline values: CDR1 SEHNR, CDR2 FQNEAQ (reference sequence). This chain's CDR3 is CASSLGPGEQIFALHF. For the CDR3, the DNA is TGTGCCAGCAGCTTAGGACCCGGCGAGCAGATTTTTGCCCTCCACTTT.

Details on this clonotype: The CDR3 end shows no conserved phenylalanine or tryptophan, and so a read error is likely. The V and J genes are TRBV9 and TRBJ1-5; D is perhaps TRBD1 (5 bases). The CDR3 has 15 residues. Germline V gene sequence: CDR1 SGDLS, CDR2 YYNGEE. CDR3 protein: CAGSVEGSFNQPQHS. For the CDR3, the DNA is TGTGCCGGCAGCGTAGAGGGGTCTTTTAATCAGCCCCAGCATTCT.

Only a few counts were recorded for this clonotype. The rearrangement links TRBV9 to TRBJ2-3; TRBD1 matches 7 bases. The germline V gene encodes CDR1 SGDLS and CDR2 YYNGEE. The CDR3 contains 16 residues. V shed 3 bases and J 0 bases; nucleotides not matched to a gene: 7. CDR3 nucleotides: TGTGCCAGCAGCGGGGATGGGGGACAGAGCACAGATACGCAGTATTTT. It specifies CASSGDGGQSTDTQYF.

Concerning this clonotype: This likely comes from a read error, as the CDR3 has no conserved phenylalanine or tryptophan at its end. Because the CDR3's place on the DNA is in doubt, the DNA is left out and the CDR3 is given as listed by TCRdb. The chain joins TRBV2 to TRBJ1-1; no DNA check was done on the table's D call, TRBD1. 15 amino acids form the CDR3, both terminal residues included. CDR1 SNHLY and CDR2 FYNNEI come from the germline V gene. CDR3 region: CASGVGGTDTQYFFL.

This chain joins TRBV7-8 and TRBJ2-3; 7 bases fit TRBD1. Trimming removed 3 bases from V and 15 bases from J; junction bases left unmatched: 18. The CDR3 consists of 15 residues. Germline-derived CDR1 and CDR2 are SGHVS and FQNEAQ. The DNA for the CDR3 is TGTGCCAGCAGCTTTCATCCAGACGGGACAGCTACTCCCTATTTT. Translating it yields CASSFHPDGTATPYF. Together with reference TRBV7-8 and TRBJ2-3, the CDR3 gives the full variable domain: GAGVSQSPRYKVAKRGQDVALRCDPISGHVSLFWYQQALGQGPEFLTYFQNEAQLDKSGLPSDRFFAERPEGSVSTLKIQRTQQEDSAVYLCASSFHPDGTATPYFGPGTRLTVL.

The rearrangement joins TRBV7-8 to TRBJ2-7; D unclear. Trimming took off 2 bases at V and 4 bases at J, with 24 bases between the two ends. CDR3 length: 18 residues. The germline gives CDR1 SGHVS, CDR2 FQNEAQ. The CDR3 DNA is TGTGCCAGCAGCTTACCGGCAGGCCCCGCAGCGCAGTCTTACGAGCAGTACGTC. It translates to CASSLPAGPAAQSYEQYV.

This clonotype occurred a few times. This likely comes from a read error, as the CDR3 has no conserved phenylalanine or tryptophan at its end. Because the CDR3's place on the DNA is in doubt, the DNA is left out and the CDR3 is given as listed by TCRdb. The chain uses TRBV7-8 and TRBJ2-3. The CDR3 numbers 13 amino acids, ends counted. The germline gives CDR1 SGHVS, CDR2 FQNEAQ. CDR3 sequence reads: CASSLAADPNSNQ.

The rearrangement uses TRBV11-3 and TRBJ2-1; D could derive from TRBD1 or TRBD2 (5 bases each). The CDR3 has 17 amino acids. CDR1 is SGHNT and CDR2 is YENEEA in the germline V gene. V was pared by 5 bases and J by 8 bases, with 25 bases between. In nucleotides, the CDR3 is TGTGCCAGCAGCGCGGACCGGGGCGGAAACGGTCAGGATGAGCAGTTCTTC. Translating gives CASSADRGGNGQDEQFF.

This chain connects TRBV11-3 to TRBJ1-1, with 7 bases that match TRBD1. The CDR3 totals 16 residues. Germline-derived CDR1 and CDR2 are SGHNT and YENEEA. Trimming took 1 base from V and 7 from J; bases not matched to a gene: 12. The CDR3 DNA follows: TGTGCCAGCAGCTTAGGAGTGACAGGGACCGGGGTTGAAGCTTTCTTT. The encoded protein is CASSLGVTGTGVEAFF.

Of note for this clonotype: One end of the junction is discordant with germline, which a read error may explain. V gene TRBV7-9 combines with J gene TRBJ2-5; 7 nucleotides line up with TRBD1. The germline V gene encodes CDR1 SEHNR and CDR2 FQNEAQ (reference sequence). The CDR3 is made up of 15 amino acids. CDR3 in DNA: TGCGCCAGCAGCCAAGAGGGACAGATGGATGAGCAGTTGTACTTC. Its translation: CASSQEGQMDEQLYF.